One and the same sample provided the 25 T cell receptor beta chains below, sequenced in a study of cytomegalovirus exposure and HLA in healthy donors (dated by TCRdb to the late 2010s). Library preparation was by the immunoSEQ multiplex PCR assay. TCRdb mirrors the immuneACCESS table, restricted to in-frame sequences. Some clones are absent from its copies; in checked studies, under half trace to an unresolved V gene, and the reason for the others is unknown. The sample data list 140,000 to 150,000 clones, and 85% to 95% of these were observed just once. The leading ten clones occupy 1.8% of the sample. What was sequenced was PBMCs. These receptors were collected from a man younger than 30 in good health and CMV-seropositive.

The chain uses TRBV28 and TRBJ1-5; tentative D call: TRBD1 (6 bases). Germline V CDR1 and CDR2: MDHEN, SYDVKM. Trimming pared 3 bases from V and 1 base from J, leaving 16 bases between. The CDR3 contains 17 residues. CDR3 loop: CASSFNGLQGSNQPQHF. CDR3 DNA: TGTGCCAGCAGTTTCAACGGCCTTCAGGGGAGCAATCAGCCCCAGCATTTT.

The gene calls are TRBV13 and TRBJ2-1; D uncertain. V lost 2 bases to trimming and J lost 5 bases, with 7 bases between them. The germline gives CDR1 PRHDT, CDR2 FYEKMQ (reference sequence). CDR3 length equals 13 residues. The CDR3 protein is CASSLTRNNEQFF. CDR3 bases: TGTGCCAGCAGCTTAACTCGTAACAATGAGCAGTTCTTC.

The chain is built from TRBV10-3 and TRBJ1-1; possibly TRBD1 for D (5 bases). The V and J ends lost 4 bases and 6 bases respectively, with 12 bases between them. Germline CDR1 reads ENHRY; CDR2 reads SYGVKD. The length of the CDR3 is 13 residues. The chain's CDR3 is CAISGGGSPEAFF. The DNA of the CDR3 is TGTGCCATCAGTGGGGGGGGGAGCCCTGAAGCTTTCTTT.

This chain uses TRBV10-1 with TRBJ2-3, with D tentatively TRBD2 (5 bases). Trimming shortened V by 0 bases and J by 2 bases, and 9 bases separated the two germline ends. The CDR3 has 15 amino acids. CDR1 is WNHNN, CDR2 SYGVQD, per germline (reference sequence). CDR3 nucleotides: TGCGCCAGCAGTGAGTCAGGCGGGCTCACAGATACGCAGTATTTT. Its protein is CASSESGGLTDTQYF.

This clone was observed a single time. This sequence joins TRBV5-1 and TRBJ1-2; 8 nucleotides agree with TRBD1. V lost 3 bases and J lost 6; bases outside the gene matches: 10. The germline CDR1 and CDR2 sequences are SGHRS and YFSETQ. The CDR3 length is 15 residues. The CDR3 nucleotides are TGCGCCAGCAGCTCCCTACGGACAGGGAAAGATGGCTACACCTTC. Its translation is CASSSLRTGKDGYTF.

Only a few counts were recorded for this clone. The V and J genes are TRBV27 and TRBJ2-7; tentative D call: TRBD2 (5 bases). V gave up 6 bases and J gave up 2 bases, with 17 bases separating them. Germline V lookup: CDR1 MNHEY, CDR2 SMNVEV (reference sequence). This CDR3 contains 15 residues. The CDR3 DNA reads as TGTGCCAGCAGACCGGACTGGACCCTTGCCTACGAGCAGTACTTC. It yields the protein CASRPDWTLAYEQYF.

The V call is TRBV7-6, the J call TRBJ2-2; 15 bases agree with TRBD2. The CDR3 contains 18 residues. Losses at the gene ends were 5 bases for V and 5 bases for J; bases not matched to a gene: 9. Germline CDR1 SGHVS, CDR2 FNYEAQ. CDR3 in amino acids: CASSTGLAGGRETGELFF. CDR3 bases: TGTGCCAGCAGCACGGGACTAGCGGGAGGCCGGGAGACCGGGGAGCTGTTTTTT.

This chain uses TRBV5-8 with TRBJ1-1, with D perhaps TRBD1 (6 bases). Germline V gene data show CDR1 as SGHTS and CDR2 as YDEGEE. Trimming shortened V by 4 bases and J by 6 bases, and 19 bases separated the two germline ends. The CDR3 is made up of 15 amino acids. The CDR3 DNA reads TGTGCCAGCAGCACTCGGGACACTTTTGCCCCTGAAGCTTTCTTT. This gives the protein CASSTRDTFAPEAFF.

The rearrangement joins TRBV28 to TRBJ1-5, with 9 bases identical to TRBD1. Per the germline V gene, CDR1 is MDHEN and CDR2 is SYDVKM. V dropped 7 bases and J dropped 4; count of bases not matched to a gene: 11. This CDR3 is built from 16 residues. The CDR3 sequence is CASISRTGASNQPQHF. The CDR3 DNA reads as TGTGCCAGCATCTCTCGGACAGGGGCGTCGAATCAGCCCCAGCATTTT. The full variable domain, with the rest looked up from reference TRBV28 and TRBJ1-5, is DVKVTQSSRYLVKRTGEKVFLECVQDMDHENMFWYRQDPGLGLRLIYFSYDVKMKEKGDIPEGYSVSREKKERFSLILESASTNQTSMYLCASISRTGASNQPQHFGDGTRLSIL.

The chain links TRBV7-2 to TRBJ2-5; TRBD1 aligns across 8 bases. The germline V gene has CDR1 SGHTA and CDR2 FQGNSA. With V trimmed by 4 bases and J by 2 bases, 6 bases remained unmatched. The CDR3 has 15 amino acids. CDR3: CASSSRQGRQETQYF. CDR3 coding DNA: TGTGCCAGCAGCTCGCGACAGGGGAGGCAAGAGACCCAGTACTTC. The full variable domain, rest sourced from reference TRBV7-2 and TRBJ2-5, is GAGVSQSPSNKVTEKGKDVELRCDPISGHTALYWYRQSLGQGLEFLIYFQGNSAPDKSGLPSDRFSAERTGGSVSTLTIQRTQQEDSAVYLCASSSRQGRQETQYFGPGTRLLVL.

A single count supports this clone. CDR3 nucleotides: TGTGCCAGCAGTCCCCACCGCAAGACAGGGCCCAGCAATCAGCCCCAGCATTTT. Translating gives CASSPHRKTGPSNQPQHF. This chain connects TRBV27 to TRBJ1-5; TRBD1 aligns across 7 bases. The CDR3 consists of 18 residues. The V and J ends lost 5 bases and 1 base, in that order; junction bases with no gene match: 14. CDR1 and CDR2 from the germline V gene are MNHEY and SMNVEV (reference sequence).

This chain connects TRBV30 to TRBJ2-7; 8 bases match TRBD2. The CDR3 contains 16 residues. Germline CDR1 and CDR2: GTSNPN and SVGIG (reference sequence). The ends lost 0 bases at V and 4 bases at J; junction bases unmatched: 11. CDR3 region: CAWSVWEAGGGYEQYF. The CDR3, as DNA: TGTGCCTGGAGTGTATGGGAGGCGGGAGGTGGGTACGAGCAGTACTTC.

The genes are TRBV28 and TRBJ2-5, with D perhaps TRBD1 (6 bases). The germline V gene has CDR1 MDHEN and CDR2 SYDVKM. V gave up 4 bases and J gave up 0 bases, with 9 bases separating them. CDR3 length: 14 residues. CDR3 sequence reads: CASSSGQHQETQYF. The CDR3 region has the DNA TGTGCCAGCAGTTCAGGACAGCACCAAGAGACCCAGTACTTC.

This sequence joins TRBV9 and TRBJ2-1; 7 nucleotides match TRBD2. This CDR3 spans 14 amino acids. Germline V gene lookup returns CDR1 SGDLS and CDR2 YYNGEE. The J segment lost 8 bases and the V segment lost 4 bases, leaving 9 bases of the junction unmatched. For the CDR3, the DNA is TGTGCCAGCAGCTCAAGCGGGACGACCCATGAGCAGTTCTTC. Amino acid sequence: CASSSSGTTHEQFF.

The CDR3 sequence is CASSGPGGSALNEKLFF. The CDR3 DNA reads TGTGCCAGCAGCGGACCAGGGGGCTCAGCCCTCAATGAAAAACTGTTTTTT. The chain is built from TRBV7-8 and TRBJ1-4; 8 positions agree with TRBD1. The CDR3 spans 17 residues. J was trimmed by 5 bases and V by 5 bases; bases with no gene match: 13. Germline assignment: CDR1 SGHVS and CDR2 FQNEAQ.

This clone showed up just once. The CDR3: CASRKRSSSTDTQYF. CDR3 DNA sequence: TGTGCCAGCAGGAAGCGGAGCTCTAGCACAGATACGCAGTATTTT. The chain uses TRBV14 and TRBJ2-3; weak D call: TRBD2 (5 bases). Trimming took off 6 bases at V and 0 bases at J, with 13 bases between the two ends. The CDR3 consists of 15 residues. From germline, CDR1 is SGHDN and CDR2 FVKESK.

CDR3 DNA: TGTGCCAGCAGCCAACTGAGACTAGCGTCCAAAGTGACCCAGTACTTC. It encodes CASSQLRLASKVTQYF. The rearrangement uses TRBV14 and TRBJ2-5, with 8 bases fitting TRBD2. V shed 2 bases, J shed 7 bases, and the junction held 12 bases outside the gene matches. Germline CDR1 is SGHDN and CDR2 is FVKESK. The CDR3 consists of 16 residues.

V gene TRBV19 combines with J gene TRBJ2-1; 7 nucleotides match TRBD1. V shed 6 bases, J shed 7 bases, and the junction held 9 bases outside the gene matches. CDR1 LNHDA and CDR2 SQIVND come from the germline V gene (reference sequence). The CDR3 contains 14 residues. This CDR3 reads CASSEGAFGNEQFF. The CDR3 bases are TGTGCCAGTAGCGAGGGGGCATTTGGTAATGAGCAGTTCTTC.

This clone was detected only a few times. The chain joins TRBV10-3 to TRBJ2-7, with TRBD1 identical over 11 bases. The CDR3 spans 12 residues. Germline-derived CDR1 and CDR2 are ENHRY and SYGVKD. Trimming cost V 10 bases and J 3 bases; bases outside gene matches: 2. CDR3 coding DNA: TGTGCCAGCGGGACAGGGGGCTACGAGCAGTACTTC. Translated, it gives CASGTGGYEQYF.

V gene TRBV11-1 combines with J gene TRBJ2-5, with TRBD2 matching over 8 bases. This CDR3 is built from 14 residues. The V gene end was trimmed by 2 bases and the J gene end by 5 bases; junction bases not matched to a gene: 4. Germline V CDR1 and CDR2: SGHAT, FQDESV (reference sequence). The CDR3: CASSLNGRGETQYF. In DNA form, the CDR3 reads TGTGCCAGCAGCTTAAACGGGAGGGGCGAGACCCAGTACTTC.

This CDR3 reads CASSETGASTDTQYF. The CDR3 DNA follows: TGTGCCAGCAGCGAGACAGGGGCCAGCACAGATACGCAGTATTTT. The chain joins TRBV5-4 to TRBJ2-3; 8 bases are a match to TRBD1. CDR1 is SGHNT and CDR2 is YYREEE in the germline V gene (reference sequence). The CDR3 sequence is 15 residues long. V lost 4 bases, J lost 0 bases, and 4 bases stayed unmatched.

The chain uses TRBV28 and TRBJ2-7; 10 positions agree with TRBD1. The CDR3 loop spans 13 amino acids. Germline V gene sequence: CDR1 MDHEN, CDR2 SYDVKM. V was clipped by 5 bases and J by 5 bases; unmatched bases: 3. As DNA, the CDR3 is TGTGCCAGCAGTGCCGGGACAGGGGACGAGCAGTACTTC. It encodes CASSAGTGDEQYF.

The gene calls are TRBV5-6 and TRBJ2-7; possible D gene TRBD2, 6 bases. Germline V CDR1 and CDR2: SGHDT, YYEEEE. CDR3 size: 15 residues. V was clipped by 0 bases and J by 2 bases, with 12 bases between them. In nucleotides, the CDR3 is TGTGCCAGCAGCTTGGAGCTAGCGAATACCTACGAGCAGTACTTC. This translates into CASSLELANTYEQYF. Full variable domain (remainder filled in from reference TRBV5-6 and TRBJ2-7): DAGVTQSPTHLIKTRGQQVTLRCSPKSGHDTVSWYQQALGQGPQFIFQYYEEEERQRGNFPDRFSGHQFPNYSSELNVNALLLGDSALYLCASSLELANTYEQYFGPGTRLTVT.

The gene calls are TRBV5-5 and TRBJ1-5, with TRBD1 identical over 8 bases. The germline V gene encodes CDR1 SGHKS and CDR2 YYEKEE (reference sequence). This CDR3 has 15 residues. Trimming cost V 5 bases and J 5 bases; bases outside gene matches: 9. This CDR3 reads CASSSQGAQDQPQHF. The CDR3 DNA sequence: TGTGCCAGCAGTTCGCAGGGGGCGCAGGATCAGCCCCAGCATTTT.

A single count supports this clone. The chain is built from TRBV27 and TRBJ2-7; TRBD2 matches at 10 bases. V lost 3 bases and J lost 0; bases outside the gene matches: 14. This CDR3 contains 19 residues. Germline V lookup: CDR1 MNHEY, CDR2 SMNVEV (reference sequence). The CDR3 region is CASSLFPGTSAMSSYEQYF. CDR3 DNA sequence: TGTGCCAGCAGTTTGTTTCCCGGGACTAGCGCTATGAGCTCCTACGAGCAGTACTTC.